Sequencing of this TCR beta chain was carried out in a study of cytomegalovirus exposure and HLA in healthy donors. Sequenced by immunoSEQ multiplex PCR; TCRdb stores in-frame clones only, minus some. Counted here are about 95,000 clones, about 85% occurring once; the ten biggest clones make up 20%. About this clone itself: The antigen is unknown.

The CDR3 is made up of 15 amino acids. V gave up 5 bases and J gave up 2 bases; unmatched junction bases: 3. Germline-derived CDR1 and CDR2 are SGHTA and FQGNSA. Study findings and constraints: The classifier was said to identify cytomegalovirus status with high specificity and sensitivity. A few chains tied to CMV proved CMV antigen-specific in vitro.

While the first cohort had hundreds of subjects, the donors belonged to the separate validation cohort of over a hundred subjects. This chain joins TRBV7-2 and TRBJ2-2, with 9 bases fitting TRBD1. The clonotype comes from a young man in good health and CMV-seropositive. Sequencing input: PBMCs. The CDR3 coding sequence is TGTGCCAGCAGCAAGGGACAGGGCAACACCGGGGAGCTGTTTTTT. Its translation is CASSKGQGNTGELFF.